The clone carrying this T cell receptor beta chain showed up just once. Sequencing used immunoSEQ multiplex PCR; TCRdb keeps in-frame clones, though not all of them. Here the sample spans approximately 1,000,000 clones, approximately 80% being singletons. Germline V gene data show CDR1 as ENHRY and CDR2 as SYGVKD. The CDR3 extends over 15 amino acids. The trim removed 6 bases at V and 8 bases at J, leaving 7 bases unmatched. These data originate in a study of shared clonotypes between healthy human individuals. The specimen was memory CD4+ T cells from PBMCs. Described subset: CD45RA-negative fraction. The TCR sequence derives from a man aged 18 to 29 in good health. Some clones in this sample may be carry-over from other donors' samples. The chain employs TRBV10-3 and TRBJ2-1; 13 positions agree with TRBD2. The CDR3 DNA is TGTGCCATCAGACGAGGGACTAGCGGGAACGATGAGCAGTTCTTC. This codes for CAIRRGTSGNDEQFF.